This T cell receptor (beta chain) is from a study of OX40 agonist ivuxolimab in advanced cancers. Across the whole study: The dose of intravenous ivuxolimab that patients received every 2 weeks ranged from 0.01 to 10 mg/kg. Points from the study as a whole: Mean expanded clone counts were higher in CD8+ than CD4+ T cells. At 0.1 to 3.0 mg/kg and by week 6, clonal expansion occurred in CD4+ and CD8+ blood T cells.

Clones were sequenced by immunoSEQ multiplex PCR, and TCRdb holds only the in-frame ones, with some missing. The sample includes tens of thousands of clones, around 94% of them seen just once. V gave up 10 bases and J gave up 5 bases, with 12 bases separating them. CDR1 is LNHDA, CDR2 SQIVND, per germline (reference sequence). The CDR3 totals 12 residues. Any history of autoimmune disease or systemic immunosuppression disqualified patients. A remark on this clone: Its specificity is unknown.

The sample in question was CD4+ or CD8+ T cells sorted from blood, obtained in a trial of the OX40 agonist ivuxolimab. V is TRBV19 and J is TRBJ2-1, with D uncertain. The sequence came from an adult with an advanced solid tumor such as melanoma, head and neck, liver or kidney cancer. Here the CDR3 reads CATSRPDNEQFF. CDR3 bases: TGTGCCACCTCAAGGCCCGACAATGAGCAGTTCTTC.